Shown below are 15 T cell receptor beta chains from a single sample sequenced in a study of T cells after yellow fever vaccination (dated by TCRdb to between 2018 and 2021). Receptor libraries were prepared by 5' RACE. Sequenced using an Illumina HiSeq 2500. TCRdb reprocessed the public reads (quality trimming at Q25 with fastp, clone calling with MiXCR) and kept in-frame beta chains. Records with the same CDR3 protein are collapsed into one entry carrying the most frequent genes and DNA. A total of about 550,000 distinct CDR3 sequences appear in this sample, 15% to 20% of them only once. The biggest ten clones account for roughly an eighth of the sample. The meaning of the sample's treatment or condition label: live attenuated yellow fever vaccine strain. The sequenced sample was PBMCs, obtained 15 days after the yellow fever booster vaccination. Receptors originate from a man aged 30 to 45 who received the YFV17D yellow fever vaccine.

This clonotype has just a few counts. The chain employs TRBV20-1 and TRBJ2-7; 10 nucleotides align to TRBD1. The J segment lost 6 bases and the V segment lost 6 bases, leaving 8 bases of the junction unmatched. CDR3 length equals 13 residues. CDR1 is DFQATT and CDR2 is SNEGSKA in the germline V gene (reference sequence). The CDR3 DNA reads as TGCAGTGCCCCTAGACAGGGGGCCCTCGAGCAGTACTTC. This encodes CSAPRQGALEQYF.

The chain is built from TRBV24-1 and TRBJ2-7, with D tentatively TRBD1 or TRBD2 (6 bases each). V was cut by 4 bases and J by 6 bases, with 18 bases left in between. The V gene's germline CDR1 is KGHDR and CDR2 SFDVKD. The CDR3 totals 15 residues. As DNA, the CDR3 is TGTGCCACCAGTGAAAATGGGGGGCCAGCCCCCGAGCAGTACTTC. It is translated as CATSENGGPAPEQYF.

The genes are TRBV4-3 and TRBJ2-1, with D maybe TRBD2 (5 bases). Germline CDR1 reads LGHNA; CDR2 reads YSLEER. This CDR3 spans 13 amino acids. Trimming stripped 0 bases from V and 15 bases from J, with 15 bases between. The CDR3 spells CASSQESGWAPFF. The CDR3 region has the DNA TGCGCCAGCAGCCAAGAATCGGGATGGGCGCCGTTCTTC.

The CDR3 DNA follows: TGTGCCAGCAGCCCTGGGCTCCCCTGCGAGCAGTACTTC. Translating gives CASSPGLPCEQYF. The rearrangement uses TRBV3-1 and TRBJ2-7; no reliable D call. From germline, CDR1 is LGHDT and CDR2 YNNKEL (reference sequence). The CDR3 consists of 13 residues. V was shortened by 4 bases and J by 6 bases, with 13 bases between the two germline ends.

This clonotype was observed a handful of times. The CDR3 nucleotides are TGCAGTGCTACGGCCACTAGGGCATACGAGCAGTACTTC. This gives the protein CSATATRAYEQYF. The chain joins TRBV20-1 to TRBJ2-7; a possible D gene is TRBD2 (5 bases). CDR1 is DFQATT and CDR2 is SNEGSKA in the germline V gene (reference sequence). Trimming took off 4 bases at V and 4 bases at J, with 14 bases between the two ends. CDR3 length: 13 amino acids.

This sequence joins TRBV4-2 and TRBJ2-1; D gene unclear. Trimming pared 5 bases from V and 8 bases from J, leaving 13 bases between. This CDR3 spans 13 amino acids. Germline CDR1 LGHNA, CDR2 YNFKEQ. The CDR3 protein is CASSLTPKDEQFF. The CDR3 nucleotides are TGTGCCAGCAGCTTAACCCCTAAGGATGAGCAGTTCTTC.

This clonotype was counted many times. CDR3 region: CSVGVISGGGEQFF. The CDR3 nucleotides read TGCAGCGTTGGCGTCATTAGCGGGGGAGGTGAGCAGTTCTTC. The rearrangement joins TRBV29-1 to TRBJ2-1, with 9 bases that match TRBD2. Germline V gives CDR1 SQVTM, CDR2 ANQGSEA. The J segment lost 9 bases and the V segment lost 4 bases, leaving 10 bases of the junction unmatched. The CDR3 has 14 amino acids.

The V gene is TRBV19, the J gene TRBJ2-3; 7 nucleotides match TRBD2. The CDR3 is 15 amino acids. Germline values: CDR1 LNHDA, CDR2 SQIVND (reference sequence). Germline trimming cut 1 base from V and 10 bases from J; bases unmatched to any gene: 11. The CDR3 region has the DNA TGTGCCAGTAGTATAGCCCTCGCTAGCGGTTCTGCGCAGTATTTT. Its translation is CASSIALASGSAQYF.

This clonotype was recorded at least ten times. The chain employs TRBV20-1 and TRBJ1-6; D remains ambiguous. Germline V lookup: CDR1 DFQATT, CDR2 SNEGSKA (reference sequence). Trimming stripped 4 bases from V and 7 bases from J, with 14 bases between. The CDR3 runs to 14 residues. The CDR3 is CSATSRRTNSPLHF. The CDR3 nucleotides read TGCAGTGCTACGAGCCGACGGACGAATTCACCCCTCCACTTT.

This clonotype came up once. The CDR3 loop reads CASSVAQEGIYEQYF. The CDR3 bases are TGTGCCAGCAGCGTAGCTCAGGAAGGGATCTACGAGCAGTACTTC. The rearrangement joins TRBV9 to TRBJ2-7; D gene uncertain. Between the trimmed V and J ends, which lost 0 bases and 3 bases, there was a span of 13 bases. Per germline, CDR1 SGDLS and CDR2 YYNGEE. The CDR3 extends over 15 amino acids.

This clonotype has a handful of counts. The rearrangement links TRBV10-3 to TRBJ2-3, with 8 bases matching TRBD1. The germline V gene has CDR1 ENHRY and CDR2 SYGVKD. J lost 4 bases, V lost 6 bases, and 9 bases had no gene match. The CDR3 runs 15 residues. The CDR3 loop is CAIRPGQGWSDTQYF. In DNA, the CDR3 is TGTGCCATCAGGCCCGGACAGGGCTGGTCAGATACGCAGTATTTT.

This clonotype came up a few times. V and J are TRBV29-1 and TRBJ2-1; perhaps TRBD2 as D (6 bases). V was shortened by 0 bases and J by 5 bases, with 17 bases between the two germline ends. CDR3 length: 16 residues. CDR1 is SQVTM and CDR2 is ANQGSEA in the germline V gene. The CDR3 DNA reads as TGCAGCGTTGAAGAGTGGGGAATGGGACTGGACAATGAGCAGTTCTTC. Translation: CSVEEWGMGLDNEQFF.

The chain combines TRBV20-1 with TRBJ1-1; TRBD1 might be the D (5 bases). The CDR3 consists of 13 residues. V was cut by 6 bases and J by 1 base, with 12 bases left in between. Per germline, CDR1 DFQATT and CDR2 SNEGSKA (reference sequence). The CDR3 loop is CSAPWGKNTEAFF. The CDR3 coding sequence is TGCAGTGCACCGTGGGGGAAGAACACTGAAGCTTTCTTT.

The gene calls are TRBV7-9 and TRBJ1-2; the D gene is possibly TRBD1 (5 bases). Germline loops: CDR1 SEHNR, CDR2 FQNEAQ (reference sequence). This CDR3 has 13 residues. Trimming took off 8 bases at V and 5 bases at J, with 15 bases between the two ends. The CDR3 DNA follows: TGTGCCAGCGGTCCGGGACGGTCTTATGGCTACACCTTC. It translates to CASGPGRSYGYTF.

This sequence joins TRBV21-1 and TRBJ2-7; the table's D gene call, TRBD1, was not cross checked with the DNA. TRBV21-1 is deemed a pseudogene. This CDR3 is 13 amino acids long. The DNA for the CDR3 is TGTGCCCCCGGACAGGGGGCTACCTACGAGCAGTACTTC. As protein: CAPGQGATYEQYF.